A selection of T cell receptor beta chains follows, all from one sample in a study of technical replicates of blood from a few donors. Generated by immunoSEQ multiplex PCR, the TCRdb table keeps only in-frame clones and is missing some. The profile shows nearly 80,000 clones, around nine tenths of them singletons. Sequencing input: T cells isolated from PBMCs. All receptors come from a human donor in good health. Both conserved end residues are part of each CDR3. D genes are given only for firm matches. Rows may omit the clone size; those that give it use once, few, many or a size class.

d_call,clone_size,v_call,j_call,cdr3_aa,cdr3_nt
NA,NA,TRBV5-1,TRBJ1-5,CAIPLGGSNQPQHF,TGCGCCATACCCTTGGGAGGTAGCAATCAGCCCCAGCATTTT
TRBD1,NA,TRBV7-9,TRBJ1-2,CASSLAERQGDYGYTF,TGTGCCAGCAGCTTAGCCGAAAGACAGGGCGACTATGGCTACACCTTC
NA,NA,TRBV19,TRBJ1-4,CASRERQELNEKLFF,TGTGCCAGTAGGGAAAGACAGGAGCTTAATGAAAAACTGTTTTTT
NA,NA,TRBV30,TRBJ1-4,CAWSARGNSEKLFF,TGTGCCTGGAGTGCGAGGGGGAATAGTGAAAAACTGTTTTTT
NA,NA,TRBV5-1,TRBJ2-5,CASSFNPFGQDQETQYF,TGCGCCAGCAGCTTTAATCCCTTTGGGCAGGACCAAGAGACCCAGTACTTC
NA,once,TRBV9,TRBJ2-1,CASSVGLNEQFF,TGTGCCAGCAGCGTAGGGCTGAATGAGCAGTTCTTC
NA,NA,TRBV9,TRBJ2-1,CASSVEGVYNEQFF,TGTGCCAGCAGCGTAGAGGGGGTTTACAATGAGCAGTTCTTC
NA,NA,TRBV6-1,TRBJ2-1,CASSESGGYNEQFF,TGTGCCAGCAGTGAAAGCGGTGGGTACAATGAGCAGTTCTTC
NA,NA,TRBV27,TRBJ2-3,CASSLREDTQYF,TGTGCCAGCAGTTTGAGGGAAGATACGCAGTATTTT
TRBD1,few,TRBV29-1,TRBJ1-1,CSVLQGGGTEAFF,TGCAGCGTTCTACAGGGGGGAGGCACTGAAGCTTTCTTT
TRBD1,NA,TRBV5-6,TRBJ1-2,CASSMRQGAYGYTF,TGTGCCAGCAGCATGAGACAGGGGGCTTATGGCTACACCTTC
TRBD1,NA,TRBV6-5,TRBJ1-1,CASSYRGQGGNTEAFF,TGTGCCAGCAGTTACCGGGGCCAGGGGGGCAACACTGAAGCTTTCTTT
NA,NA,TRBV9,TRBJ1-2,CASSGSGTPSGELNYGYTF,TGTGCCAGCAGCGGTAGCGGGACTCCAAGCGGGGAATTAAACTATGGCTACACCTTC
TRBD2,once,TRBV11-3,TRBJ2-3,CASSHGGEATDTQYF,TGTGCCAGCAGCCACGGGGGGGAGGCCACAGATACGCAGTATTTT
TRBD1,NA,TRBV7-2,TRBJ1-1,CASSPGTGYTEAFF,TGTGCCAGCAGCCCCGGGACAGGATACACTGAAGCTTTCTTT
NA,NA,TRBV28,TRBJ1-1,CASSLSLGAEAFF,TGTGCCAGCAGTCTAAGCCTAGGGGCTGAAGCTTTCTTT
NA,NA,TRBV6-5,TRBJ2-3,CASREASTDTQYF,TGTGCCAGCAGGGAAGCGAGCACAGATACGCAGTATTTT
NA,NA,TRBV27,TRBJ1-2,CASSMTWTADYTF,TGTGCCAGCAGTATGACTTGGACAGCCGACTACACCTTC
TRBD2,NA,TRBV19,TRBJ2-7,CASSTVLAGAYEQYF,TGTGCCAGTAGTACCGTCCTAGCGGGAGCTTACGAGCAGTACTTC
TRBD2,NA,TRBV29-1,TRBJ2-7,CSVVGRDSYEQYF,TGCAGCGTTGTCGGGAGGGACTCCTACGAGCAGTACTTC
TRBD1,NA,TRBV9,TRBJ1-1,CASSETIGQGHLKGEAFF,TGTGCCAGCAGCGAGACGATAGGACAGGGTCACCTTAAGGGTGAAGCTTTCTTT
TRBD2,NA,TRBV11-2,TRBJ2-7,CASSLGLGDEQYF,TGTGCCAGCAGCTTGGGACTAGGCGACGAGCAGTACTTC
TRBD1,NA,TRBV5-8,TRBJ2-4,CASSLYRQGDIQYF,TGTGCCAGCAGCTTGTATCGGCAGGGGGACATTCAGTACTTC
TRBD1,NA,TRBV10-3,TRBJ2-5,CAISPGTGTTQYF,TGTGCCATCAGTCCAGGGACAGGGACGACCCAGTACTTC
NA,NA,TRBV4-2,TRBJ1-1,CASSQAIDRLNTEAFF,TGTGCCAGCAGCCAAGCCATAGACAGGCTGAACACTGAAGCTTTCTTT
NA,NA,TRBV7-9,TRBJ2-2,CASTMEQDTGELFF,TGTGCCAGCACAATGGAACAGGACACCGGGGAGCTGTTTTTT
NA,NA,TRBV13,TRBJ1-2,CASSLGTYTNYGYTF,TGTGCCAGCAGCTTAGGGACATACACTAACTATGGCTACACCTTC
TRBD2,NA,TRBV27,TRBJ2-3,CASSFGGVDTQYF,TGTGCCAGCAGTTTCGGGGGGGTGGATACGCAGTATTTT
NA,NA,TRBV11-3,TRBJ2-1,CASSPGGLAKEQFF,TGTGCCAGCAGCCCCGGCGGTCTTGCGAAGGAGCAGTTCTTC
TRBD1,NA,TRBV5-1,TRBJ1-1,CASSLGTGLDTEAFF,TGCGCCAGCAGCTTGGGGACAGGGTTGGACACTGAAGCTTTCTTT
NA,NA,TRBV19,TRBJ1-4,CASSGDKVNEKLFF,TGTGCCAGTAGTGGGGACAAGGTTAATGAAAAACTGTTTTTT
NA,NA,TRBV23-1,TRBJ1-4,CASSPPGTNEKLFF,TGCGCCAGCAGTCCACCGGGGACTAATGAAAAACTGTTTTTT
TRBD1,NA,TRBV5-4,TRBJ2-7,CASSLSGTGAYEQYF,TGTGCCAGCAGCTTGTCAGGGACAGGAGCCTACGAGCAGTACTTC
NA,NA,TRBV19,TRBJ2-6,CASSIDLLVAGANVLTF,TGTGCCAGTAGTATAGATCTATTGGTTGCGGGGGCCAACGTCCTGACTTTC
TRBD1,NA,TRBV25-1,TRBJ2-1,CASSLRTGPIMAEQFF,TGTGCCAGCAGTCTAAGGACAGGGCCTATCATGGCTGAGCAGTTCTTC
NA,NA,TRBV9,TRBJ2-7,CASSVAGTSSYEQYF,TGTGCCAGCAGCGTAGCAGGGACAAGCTCCTACGAGCAGTACTTC
TRBD2,NA,TRBV6-6,TRBJ2-5,CASSRDPSGQETQYF,TGTGCCAGCAGCCGAGACCCTAGCGGCCAAGAGACCCAGTACTTC
NA,NA,TRBV2,TRBJ1-3,CASSGPGTSGNTIYF,TGTGCCAGCAGTGGTCCGGGGACATCTGGAAACACCATATATTTT
NA,NA,TRBV5-6,TRBJ2-3,CASSLEGQGYTDTQYF,TGTGCCAGCAGCTTGGAAGGGCAGGGTTACACAGATACGCAGTATTTT
NA,once,TRBV6-1,TRBJ2-3,CASSWSIPDTQYF,TGTGCCAGCAGTTGGAGTATCCCAGATACGCAGTATTTT
NA,once,TRBV7-9,TRBJ1-1,CASSLEGGGTEAFF,TGTGCCAGCAGCTTAGAGGGGGGGGGAACTGAAGCTTTCTTT
NA,NA,TRBV30,TRBJ2-3,CAWKSGVTDTQYF,TGTGCCTGGAAGTCCGGGGTCACAGATACGCAGTATTTT
NA,NA,TRBV7-9,TRBJ2-7,CASSPGESYEQYF,TGTGCCAGCAGCCCCGGGGAATCCTACGAGCAGTACTTC
NA,NA,TRBV28,TRBJ1-2,CASSSPTVLGGYTF,TGTGCCAGCAGTTCGCCGACAGTTCTCGGGGGCTACACCTTC
NA,NA,TRBV18,TRBJ1-1,CASSLGQNTEAFF,TGTGCCAGCTCTCTCGGACAGAACACTGAAGCTTTCTTT
NA,NA,TRBV10-3,TRBJ2-3,CAISEFGVVASSTDTQYF,TGTGCCATCAGTGAGTTCGGGGTGGTTGCTTCTAGCACAGATACGCAGTATTTT
TRBD2,NA,TRBV9,TRBJ2-2,CASSVVASGYTGELFF,TGTGCCAGCAGCGTAGTTGCTAGCGGCTACACCGGGGAGCTGTTTTTT
TRBD2,NA,TRBV7-9,TRBJ2-7,CASSFWLAGEDEQYF,TGTGCCAGCAGCTTCTGGCTAGCGGGAGAGGACGAGCAGTACTTC
TRBD1,NA,TRBV5-1,TRBJ1-1,CASSLLQGYNTEAFF,TGCGCCAGCAGCTTGTTACAGGGGTATAACACTGAAGCTTTCTTT
NA,NA,TRBV5-5,TRBJ2-2,CASSRQIAGELFF,TGTGCCAGCAGCCGACAGATAGCCGGGGAGCTGTTTTTT
TRBD1,few,TRBV5-4,TRBJ1-1,CASSSGQGYMNTEAFF,TGTGCCAGCAGCTCAGGACAGGGCTACATGAACACTGAAGCTTTCTTT
NA,NA,TRBV5-6,TRBJ2-7,CASNEVSSYEQYF,TGTGCCAGCAACGAAGTGAGCTCCTACGAGCAGTACTTC
NA,NA,TRBV6-5,TRBJ1-1,CASSYLYNPGTEAFF,TGTGCCAGCAGTTACCTTTACAACCCGGGCACTGAAGCTTTCTTT
TRBD1,NA,TRBV9,TRBJ2-2,CASSAYRGRTGELFF,TGTGCCAGCAGCGCCTACAGGGGGCGCACCGGGGAGCTGTTTTTT
TRBD2,NA,TRBV7-2,TRBJ2-3,CASSWDSGSFTQYF,TGTGCCAGCAGCTGGGATAGCGGGAGTTTTACGCAGTATTTT
NA,NA,TRBV4-3,TRBJ1-1,CASSQVRRTEAFF,TGCGCCAGCAGCCAAGTCCGTCGCACTGAAGCTTTCTTT
TRBD2,NA,TRBV6-5,TRBJ2-7,CASSYSGGRAYEQYF,TGTGCCAGCAGTTACTCTGGCGGGAGAGCCTACGAGCAGTACTTC
TRBD1,NA,TRBV4-1,TRBJ2-7,CASSQVGQGNEQYF,TGCGCCAGCAGCCAAGTGGGACAGGGAAACGAGCAGTACTTC
NA,NA,TRBV6-1,TRBJ2-7,CASSDTGYEQYF,TGTGCCAGCAGCGATACAGGCTACGAGCAGTACTTC
TRBD1,NA,TRBV28,TRBJ2-7,CASRDSPYEQYF,TGTGCCAGCCGGGACAGTCCCTACGAGCAGTACTTC